This T cell receptor beta chain comes out of a study of control samples from healthy donors and cancer patients. Clones were sequenced by immunoSEQ multiplex PCR, and TCRdb holds only the in-frame ones, with some missing. This table has about 230,000 clones, approximately 80% appearing once. Germline CDR1 reads MNHNS; CDR2 reads SASEGT. The CDR3 has 16 amino acids. V was shortened by 4 bases and J by 0 bases, with 13 bases between the two germline ends. This chain connects TRBV6-1 to TRBJ1-3; no clear D. The source is a woman aged 55-70 years with lung cancer. Source material: PBMCs. CDR3 nucleotides: TGTGCCAGCAGTGTAAGGGTTCACGACTCTGGAAACACCATATATTTT. Translating gives CASSVRVHDSGNTIYF.